The rows below give T cell receptor beta chains drawn from one sample of a study of T-cell reconstitution after alpha-beta-depleted transplantation in children. TCRdb re-derived calls from the PCR reads in MiXCR, one entry per CDR3 protein. The table records 450,000 to 550,000 distinct CDR3 sequences, over 10% of them present only once. The material sequenced was PBMCs, mostly from graft donor cells, taken 180 days after TCRalphabeta/CD19-depleted stem cell transplant. Receptor source: a female patient aged 2 to 10 who had a stem cell transplant for aplastic anemia, so the T cells may come from the graft donor. Each CDR3 is given with its conserved first and last residue. The D gene is left open where the match is weak. Size values are once, few and many counts, or a class for expanded clones, and some rows have none.

j_call,clone_size,v_call,d_call,cdr3_aa,cdr3_nt
TRBJ2-1,.,TRBV6-2/TRBV6-3,TRBD2,CASSYWTSGSNEQFF,TGTGCCAGCAGTTACTGGACTAGCGGGAGCAATGAGCAGTTCTTC
TRBJ2-7,.,TRBV7-2,.,CASSSSLSSYEQYF,TGTGCCAGCAGCTCCTCACTTAGCTCCTACGAGCAGTACTTC
TRBJ2-1,few,TRBV9,TRBD1,CASSSRTGSYNEQFF,TGTGCCAGCAGCTCTCGGACAGGCTCCTACAATGAGCAGTTCTTC
TRBJ2-1,.,TRBV7-2,.,CASRTGTQNNEQFF,TGTGCCAGCAGGACCGGGACCCAGAACAATGAGCAGTTCTTC
TRBJ2-1,few,TRBV24-1,TRBD1,CATSDFRTGRNNEQFF,TGTGCCACCAGTGATTTTAGGACAGGGAGGAACAATGAGCAGTTCTTC
TRBJ2-2,few,TRBV20-1,TRBD1,CSARDRVLNTGELFF,TGCAGTGCGCGGGACAGGGTGCTGAACACCGGGGAGCTGTTTTTT
TRBJ1-2,few,TRBV6-1,TRBD1,CASTRPGTGNYGYTF,TGTGCCAGCACTCGTCCCGGGACAGGGAACTATGGCTACACCTTC
TRBJ2-1,few,TRBV19,TRBD2,CASSKGLAAFYNEQFF,TGTGCCAGTAGTAAGGGACTAGCGGCCTTCTACAATGAGCAGTTCTTC
TRBJ1-6,.,TRBV4-2,.,CASSQDHGGRGNSPLHF,TGTGCCAGCAGCCAAGATCACGGGGGTCGGGGAAATTCACCCCTCCACTTT
TRBJ2-1,few,TRBV7-8,.,CASSSYIGAAKEQFF,TGTGCCAGCAGCTCTTATATAGGGGCGGCGAAAGAGCAGTTCTTC
TRBJ2-5,.,TRBV3-1,.,CASSQGPETQYF,TGTGCCAGCAGCCAAGGTCCAGAGACCCAGTACTTC
TRBJ1-2,.,TRBV28,.,CASSSPQGLMGGYTF,TGTGCCAGCAGTTCCCCCCAGGGGCTAATGGGTGGCTACACCTTC
TRBJ2-1,many,TRBV7-2,TRBD2,CASTISGGLDEQFF,TGTGCCAGCACTATAAGCGGGGGGTTGGATGAGCAGTTCTTC
TRBJ2-7,few,TRBV28,.,CASSLPPPYEQYF,TGTGCCAGCAGTTTACCCCCACCATACGAGCAGTACTTC
TRBJ2-7,few,TRBV10-3,.,CAISETPAYEQYF,TGTGCCATCAGTGAAACCCCAGCCTACGAGCAGTACTTC
TRBJ1-5,.,TRBV7-2,.,CASSLEAGTQPQHF,TGTGCCAGCAGCTTAGAGGCAGGGACTCAGCCCCAGCATTTT
TRBJ2-3,many,TRBV28,TRBD2,CASSEGTMHTQYF,TGTGCCAGCAGCGAAGGGACTATGCATACGCAGTATTTT
TRBJ2-1,many,TRBV29-1,TRBD2,CSVARLAGGGEQFF,TGCAGCGTTGCGCGGCTAGCGGGAGGCGGTGAGCAGTTCTTC
TRBJ1-2,.,TRBV7-9,.,CASSLRASNPDGYTF,TGTGCCAGCAGCCTCAGGGCTTCTAATCCGGATGGCTACACCTTC
TRBJ2-5,.,TRBV7-2,TRBD1,CASSLEPPNRGRETQYF,TGTGCCAGCAGCTTAGAGCCCCCCAACAGGGGCAGAGAGACCCAGTACTTC
TRBJ1-2,.,TRBV20-1,.,CSARSGNLNYGYTF,TGCAGTGCTAGAAGCGGAAACCTGAACTATGGCTACACCTTC
TRBJ2-1,few,TRBV6-2/TRBV6-3,TRBD2,CASRPGLAGGRGTGEQFF,TGTGCCAGCCGCCCGGGACTAGCGGGAGGTAGAGGTACGGGGGAGCAGTTCTTC
TRBJ2-7,many,TRBV9,.,CASSVAPQNSYEQYF,TGTGCCAGCAGCGTAGCTCCCCAGAACTCCTACGAGCAGTACTTC
TRBJ2-7,few,TRBV7-2,TRBD1,CASSLEGTGEAYEQYF,TGTGCCAGCAGCTTAGAAGGGACAGGGGAAGCCTACGAGCAGTACTTC
TRBJ2-3,.,TRBV7-9,TRBD2,CASSPDGRRSTDTQYF,TGTGCCAGCAGTCCCGACGGGAGGCGGAGCACAGATACGCAGTATTTT
TRBJ2-7,.,TRBV7-9,TRBD1,CASSLRDGQDEQYF,TGTGCCAGCAGCTTACGAGACGGACAGGACGAGCAGTACTTC